These 21 T cell receptor beta chains originate from one sample sequenced in a study of TIL therapy for anti-PD-1-resistant metastatic lung cancer. Sequencing used immunoSEQ v3. Profiling relied on immunoSEQ multiplex PCR, and the TCRdb table lists in-frame clones only, not all of them. The sample has about 36,000 clones, 73% seen once; the top ten hold under 7%. Time point meaning: pre-treatment sample, taken before nivolumab and TIL therapy. The sequences come from blood, collected at baseline. The receptors were gathered from a person between 25 and 79 years old with non-small cell lung cancer.

This chain connects TRBV27 to TRBJ2-6, with D unclear. Germline values: CDR1 MNHEY, CDR2 SMNVEV (reference sequence). The V end lost 4 bases, the J end lost 2 bases, and 9 bases lay between the germline ends. This CDR3 is 15 amino acids long. CDR3 region: CASSYLPPGANVLTF. DNA for the CDR3: TGTGCCAGCAGTTACCTGCCCCCTGGGGCCAACGTCCTGACTTTC.

CDR3 amino acids: CASSIDQGTSSNEQFF. CDR3 nucleotides: TGTGCCAGTAGTATAGATCAGGGGACTAGCAGCAATGAGCAGTTCTTC. This chain connects TRBV19 to TRBJ2-1, with 9 bases that match TRBD2. Germline CDR1 reads LNHDA; CDR2 reads SQIVND (reference sequence). The CDR3 consists of 16 residues. Trimming took 0 bases from V and 6 from J; bases not matched to a gene: 6. The complete variable domain, with remaining parts taken from reference TRBV19 and TRBJ2-1, reads DGGITQSPKYLFRKEGQNVTLSCEQNLNHDAMYWYRQDPGQGLRLIYYSQIVNDFQKGDIAEGYSVSREKKESFPLTVTSAQKNPTAFYLCASSIDQGTSSNEQFFGPGTRLTVL.

This chain links TRBV7-9 with TRBJ1-4; no definite D call. Germline V gene lookup returns CDR1 SEHNR and CDR2 FQNEAQ (reference sequence). V lost 1 base, J lost 3 bases, and 9 bases lay in between. CDR3 length: 15 amino acids. This CDR3 is CASSLGRVPNEKLFF. CDR3 DNA sequence: TGTGCCAGCAGCTTAGGGCGGGTACCTAATGAAAAACTGTTTTTT.

CDR3 in DNA: TGTGCCAGCAGGCGACAGCTAGCTAATGAAAAACTGTTTTTT. Protein product: CASRRQLANEKLFF. This chain joins TRBV2 and TRBJ1-4, with D possibly TRBD1 on 5 matching bases. This CDR3 region has 14 residues. Trimming removed 6 bases from V and 3 bases from J, with 11 bases in between. CDR1 is SNHLY, CDR2 FYNNEI, per germline.

This clone was recorded a few times. The chain employs TRBV7-3 and TRBJ2-1; TRBD1 agrees at 8 bases. The germline CDR1 and CDR2 sequences are SGHTA and FQGTGA. The CDR3 length is 15 residues. V was pared by 5 bases and J by 3 bases, with 6 bases of the junction left unmatched. The DNA of the CDR3 is TGTGCCAGCAGCACATCCGGGACAGGCTACAATGAGCAGTTCTTC. It yields the protein CASSTSGTGYNEQFF.

This clone was observed once. The genes are TRBV4-2 and TRBJ2-3; D is uncertain. The CDR3 runs 13 residues. Germline CDR1 reads LGHNA; CDR2 reads YNFKEQ. Trimming left V 4 bases short and J 5 bases short, with 10 bases between. The CDR3 is CASSLGRLDTQYF. DNA of the CDR3: TGTGCCAGCAGCCTCGGCCGCCTAGATACGCAGTATTTT.

The rearrangement uses TRBV25-1 and TRBJ2-1; 10 bases match TRBD2. The CDR3 is 14 amino acids. Germline lookup yields CDR1 MGHDK and CDR2 SYGVNS. Unmatched junction bases numbered 7, after V lost 7 bases and J lost 7 bases. CDR3 DNA sequence: TGTGCCAGCACCCCGGGACTAGCGACGAATGAGCAGTTCTTC. Protein: CASTPGLATNEQFF.

V and J are TRBV13 and TRBJ1-2; D is undetermined. Germline lookup yields CDR1 PRHDT and CDR2 FYEKMQ (reference sequence). CDR3 length: 13 amino acids. Deletions cut 4 bases from V and 2 bases from J, with 8 bases between. CDR3 coding DNA: TGTGCCAGCAGCTCCGGACGGAACTATGGCTACACCTTC. It specifies CASSSGRNYGYTF.

This clone was picked up one time. The CDR3 region is CASSLTGLGTEAFF. In DNA form, the CDR3 reads TGTGCCAGCAGCCTAACAGGGTTGGGCACTGAAGCTTTCTTT. The genes are TRBV27 and TRBJ1-1; maybe TRBD1 (6 bases). This CDR3 contains 14 residues. The germline gives CDR1 MNHEY, CDR2 SMNVEV (reference sequence). The ends were cut back, 6 bases at V and 4 bases at J, with 15 bases in the middle.

J is TRBJ2-7 and V is TRBV23-1; D is undetermined. TRBV23-1 is annotated as an ORF whose role is uncertain. V was pared by 7 bases and J by 4 bases, with 14 bases between. The CDR3 sequence is 13 residues long. The CDR3 is CASTWQNTYEQYF. The CDR3 nucleotides are TGCGCCAGCACCTGGCAGAACACTTACGAGCAGTACTTC.

The V and J genes are TRBV5-6 and TRBJ1-4; tentatively, D is TRBD1 (6 bases). V shed 2 bases and J shed 4 bases, with 15 bases lying between them. Germline CDR1 reads SGHDT; CDR2 reads YYEEEE. The CDR3 is made up of 16 amino acids. CDR3 in amino acids: CASSLVQGSGNEKLFF. In DNA form, the CDR3 reads TGTGCCAGCAGCTTAGTACAGGGTTCTGGTAATGAAAAACTGTTTTTT.

The gene calls are TRBV6-1 and TRBJ2-3; TRBD2 matches at 8 bases. This CDR3 contains 14 residues. The germline V gene encodes CDR1 MNHNS and CDR2 SASEGT. V lost 8 bases to trimming and J lost 4 bases; unmatched junction nucleotides: 8. CDR3 DNA sequence: TGTGCCAGCGCCGGGACTAGTGATGCAGATACGCAGTATTTT. Residues: CASAGTSDADTQYF.

J is TRBJ1-1 and V is TRBV9; D ambiguous. The CDR3 has 18 amino acids. Deletions cut 0 bases from V and 5 bases from J, with 23 bases between. The germline V gene has CDR1 SGDLS and CDR2 YYNGEE. The CDR3 DNA sequence: TGTGCCAGCAGCGTAGATTTTAAGACGGACCTAAAGGAGACTGAAGCTTTCTTT. This sequence encodes CASSVDFKTDLKETEAFF.

This clone was seen only once. The J gene is TRBJ2-5, the V gene TRBV7-3; a possible D gene is TRBD2 (5 bases). V lost 2 bases to trimming and J lost 7 bases, with 11 bases between them. The CDR3 covers 13 residues. From germline, CDR1 is SGHTA and CDR2 FQGTGA. In DNA, the CDR3 is TGTGCCAGCAGCTTAGGCTCCGAGGGGACCCAGTACTTC. This gives the protein CASSLGSEGTQYF. Supplemented by reference TRBV7-3 and TRBJ2-5, the full variable domain reads GAGVSQTPSNKVTEKGKYVELRCDPISGHTALYWYRQSLGQGPEFLIYFQGTGAADDSGLPNDRFFAVRPEGSVSTLKIQRTERGDSAVYLCASSLGSEGTQYFGPGTRLLVL.

The chain is built from TRBV19 and TRBJ2-1; the match to TRBD2 covers 9 bases. Trimming took 6 bases from V and 6 from J; bases not matched to a gene: 15. This CDR3 has 17 amino acids. The germline gives CDR1 LNHDA, CDR2 SQIVND (reference sequence). In nucleotides, the CDR3 is TGTGCCAGTAGACGAGCGGGGGGCCCCCTTAACCTCAATGAGCAGTTCTTC. It is translated as CASRRAGGPLNLNEQFF.

The chain combines TRBV4-1 with TRBJ2-7, with TRBD1 identical over 7 bases. The CDR3 extends over 12 amino acids. The ends lost 4 bases at V and 5 bases at J; junction bases unmatched: 2. The germline V gene encodes CDR1 MGHRA and CDR2 YSYEKL. The CDR3 loop is CASSPTGDEQYF. Here the CDR3 DNA reads TGCGCCAGCAGCCCTACAGGGGACGAGCAGTACTTC.

This rearrangement joins TRBV5-8 to TRBJ2-7; 13 positions match TRBD2. The CDR3 runs to 17 residues. Germline loops: CDR1 SGHTS, CDR2 YDEGEE. The V gene end was trimmed by 2 bases and the J gene end by 0 bases; junction bases not matched to a gene: 5. The chain's CDR3 is CASSFLGLAGNSYEQYF. CDR3 bases: TGTGCCAGCAGCTTCCTGGGACTAGCGGGAAACTCCTACGAGCAGTACTTC.

The chain combines TRBV29-1 with TRBJ1-6; D is possibly TRBD1 (5 bases). This CDR3 contains 19 residues. Germline CDR1 and CDR2: SQVTM and ANQGSEA. Trimming removed 2 bases at V and 0 bases at J, with 20 bases between. CDR3 protein: CSVEFLGHTHSSYNSPLHF. The CDR3 region has the DNA TGCAGCGTTGAATTTTTGGGGCATACGCACAGCTCCTATAATTCACCCCTCCACTTT. Full variable domain (missing parts from reference TRBV29-1 and TRBJ1-6): SAVISQKPSRDICQRGTSLTIQCQVDSQVTMMFWYRQQPGQSLTLIATANQGSEATYESGFVIDKFPISRPNLTFSTLTVSNMSPEDSSIYLCSVEFLGHTHSSYNSPLHFGNGTRLTVT.

Only a few counts were recorded for this clone. The gene calls are TRBV10-3 and TRBJ2-7; 12 nucleotides agree with TRBD2. CDR1 and CDR2 from the germline V gene are ENHRY and SYGVKD. This CDR3 is built from 15 residues. V dropped 7 bases and J dropped 7; count of bases not matched to a gene: 11. Here the CDR3 DNA reads TGTGCCATCACCCACTCGACTAGCGGGGGAGGAGAGCAGTACTTC. It yields the protein CAITHSTSGGGEQYF.

The V and J genes are TRBV6-4 and TRBJ2-3; 9 bases are shared with TRBD2. The CDR3 totals 15 residues. The V gene's germline CDR1 is MRHNA and CDR2 SNTAGT. The V segment lost 4 bases and the J segment 0 bases; nucleotides outside the gene matches: 2. CDR3 in DNA: TGTGCCAGCAGTGTGCTAGCGGGAAGCACAGATACGCAGTATTTT. Translating gives CASSVLAGSTDTQYF.

The chain combines TRBV7-9 with TRBJ2-5; TRBD2 agrees at 9 bases. Germline-derived CDR1 and CDR2 are SEHNR and FQNEAQ (reference sequence). J gave up 8 bases and V 5 bases, and 9 bases lay outside the gene matches. The CDR3 totals 14 residues. CDR3 loop: CASSPIAGVETQYF. CDR3 in DNA: TGTGCCAGCAGCCCGATAGCGGGAGTGGAAACCCAGTACTTC.